This entry lists 14 T cell receptor beta chains sequenced from one sample in a study of blood T cell repertoires in COVID-19. Generated by immunoSEQ multiplex PCR, the TCRdb table keeps only in-frame clones and is missing some. The data hold tens of thousands of clones, with approximately 82% observed a single time. The sequencing sample was made of peripheral blood. All receptors derive from a woman in her forties or fifties with acute or convalescent COVID-19.

V gene TRBV19 combines with J gene TRBJ1-2, with D possibly TRBD1 on 6 matching bases. The ends were cut back, 3 bases at V and 0 bases at J, with 11 bases in the middle. Germline CDR1 LNHDA, CDR2 SQIVND (reference sequence). CDR3 length equals 15 residues. The CDR3 region is CASSIPGAPNYGYTF. The CDR3 DNA is TGTGCCAGTAGTATTCCAGGGGCACCTAACTATGGCTACACCTTC.

This chain links TRBV11-2 with TRBJ2-7; a possible D gene is TRBD1 (6 bases). The CDR3 totals 15 residues. V was trimmed by 0 bases and J by 3 bases, leaving 12 bases between them. Germline-derived CDR1 and CDR2 are SGHAT and FQNNGV. CDR3 sequence: CASSLEGSGVYEQYF. The DNA for the CDR3 is TGTGCCAGCAGCTTAGAAGGCTCAGGGGTCTACGAGCAGTACTTC.

This clone turned up a few times. J is TRBJ2-1 and V is TRBV4-1, with 9 bases fitting TRBD2. This CDR3 spans 14 amino acids. The germline CDR1 and CDR2 sequences are MGHRA and YSYEKL. V was pared by 2 bases and J by 5 bases, with 1 base of the junction left unmatched. The DNA of the CDR3 is TGCGCCAGCAGCCAACCTAGCGGGGACAATGAGCAGTTCTTC. Translation gives CASSQPSGDNEQFF.

The chain has TRBV2 and TRBJ2-7; weak D call: TRBD2 (6 bases). Germline V gene data show CDR1 as SNHLY and CDR2 as FYNNEI. The V gene lost 8 bases and the J gene lost 1 base, with 18 bases spanning the gap. CDR3 length equals 15 residues. CDR3 sequence (DNA): TGTGCCAGCCGGGGGTCAGAAGGGAGTTCCTACGAGCAGTACTTC. Translating gives CASRGSEGSSYEQYF.

This chain links TRBV4-1 with TRBJ1-2; tentative D call: TRBD1 (6 bases). V was cut by 0 bases and J by 2 bases, with 16 bases left in between. There are 17 residues in the CDR3. Germline CDR1 is MGHRA and CDR2 is YSYEKL. CDR3 region: CASSQDPWTAQNYGYTF. The CDR3 DNA reads as TGCGCCAGCAGCCAAGATCCCTGGACAGCACAAAACTATGGCTACACCTTC.

The chain carries TRBV10-1 and TRBJ2-7; D remains unclear. Looked up from germline, CDR1 is WNHNN and CDR2 is SYGVQD (reference sequence). The CDR3 spans 13 residues. V was shortened by 6 bases and J by 2 bases, with 11 bases between the two germline ends. The CDR3 sequence is CASSDTLTYEQYF. The CDR3 coding sequence is TGCGCCAGCAGCGACACGTTAACCTACGAGCAGTACTTC.

This clone has only a few counts. The V and J genes are TRBV24-1 and TRBJ1-5; 8 nucleotides align to TRBD1. Germline V gene lookup returns CDR1 KGHDR and CDR2 SFDVKD. Germline trimming cut 9 bases from V and 3 bases from J; bases unmatched to any gene: 6. This CDR3 comprises 14 residues. The CDR3 nucleotides are TGTGCCACCCAGGGGGCGAAGGACAATCAGCCCCAGCATTTT. This codes for CATQGAKDNQPQHF.

The chain uses TRBV11-2 and TRBJ1-1; D not certain. The CDR3 is made up of 17 amino acids. Deletions cut 0 bases from V and 8 bases from J, with 22 bases between. Germline loops: CDR1 SGHAT, CDR2 FQNNGV. The CDR3 reads CASSLEGRRALLKEAFF. The CDR3 DNA follows: TGTGCCAGCAGCTTAGAGGGCAGGAGGGCCCTCCTGAAGGAAGCTTTCTTT.

This chain joins TRBV5-4 and TRBJ2-2; D unresolved. This CDR3 contains 13 residues. Trimming left V 0 bases short and J 8 bases short, with 8 bases between. Germline assignment: CDR1 SGHNT and CDR2 YYREEE (reference sequence). The CDR3 protein is CASSLVGPGELFF. The CDR3 DNA reads as TGTGCCAGCAGCTTGGTTGGGCCGGGGGAGCTGTTTTTT.

The J gene is TRBJ1-3, the V gene TRBV6-1, with D tentatively TRBD1 (5 bases). This CDR3 region has 16 residues. V lost 4 bases and J lost 4, with 17 bases in between. Germline lookup yields CDR1 MNHNS and CDR2 SASEGT. The DNA of the CDR3 is TGTGCCAGCAGTGGGGCTTTGGGGGGTGCAGGAAACACCATATATTTT. Its protein product is CASSGALGGAGNTIYF.

The genes are TRBV5-5 and TRBJ1-4, with D possibly being TRBD1 (5 bases). The CDR3 totals 16 residues. Per the germline V gene, CDR1 is SGHKS and CDR2 is YYEKEE (reference sequence). Trimming took 0 bases from V and 4 from J, leaving 13 bases between them. The CDR3 sequence is CASSLDHRRGNEKLFF. The CDR3, as DNA: TGTGCCAGCAGCTTGGACCACAGGAGGGGTAATGAAAAACTGTTTTTT.

The chain carries TRBV9 and TRBJ2-3; perhaps TRBD1 as D (5 bases). Germline V gives CDR1 SGDLS, CDR2 YYNGEE. CDR3 length: 16 residues. Trimming removed 0 bases from V and 2 bases from J, with 13 bases in between. The CDR3 nucleotides are TGTGCCAGCAGCGTAGACGACAGTCCCTTCACAGATACGCAGTATTTT. This encodes CASSVDDSPFTDTQYF.

The chain is built from TRBV28 and TRBJ2-1, with D possibly TRBD2 on 6 matching bases. The CDR3 consists of 19 residues. V lost 6 bases and J 5 bases, leaving 29 bases between the germline ends. Germline V gene lookup returns CDR1 MDHEN and CDR2 SYDVKM. This CDR3 reads CASSLLFGLTKWENNEQFF. CDR3 DNA: TGTGCCAGCAGCTTGTTGTTTGGACTAACAAAATGGGAGAACAATGAGCAGTTCTTC.

V usage is TRBV27 and J usage is TRBJ1-1; no reliable D call. CDR1 is MNHEY and CDR2 is SMNVEV in the germline V gene (reference sequence). CDR3 length: 12 residues. Trimming left V 6 bases short and J 6 bases short, with 11 bases between. For the CDR3, the DNA is TGTGCCAGCAGATCGAGGAGCGCTGAAGCTTTCTTT. Amino acids: CASRSRSAEAFF.